This T cell receptor (beta chain) was observed in a study of Tregs in tolerant kidney transplant recipients. Study-wide results and caveats: Expanding Tregs on activated donor B cells appeared to best identify donor-specific TCRbeta clones.

Thawed PBMCs were FACS-sorted into unstimulated CD4+CD25+CD127- regulatory T cells, CD4+CD25- non-regulatory cells, CD4 and CD8 cells. Details on this clone: The antigen is undetermined.

The CDR3 consists of 13 residues. Germline V CDR1 and CDR2: SSHAT, FNYEAQ (reference sequence). Sequenced by immunoSEQ multiplex PCR; TCRdb stores in-frame clones only, minus some. The sample contains 70,000 to 95,000 clones, less than 95% of which appear only once. This receptor was obtained from a human donor who received a combined kidney and bone marrow transplant. Material: Tregs from blood, obtained before the transplant. This sequence joins TRBV7-7 and TRBJ2-2; maybe TRBD1 (6 bases). CDR3 sequence (DNA): TGTGCTAGTTCCAGGGGAGACACCGGGGAGCTGTTTTTT. This gives the protein CASSRGDTGELFF.